The source of this T cell receptor (beta chain) is a study of long-term antiretroviral therapy in people with HIV. The wider study: The 2015 recommendation for immediate ART came about a decade after the earliest samples. Broader study findings: Once patients were on ART, diversity went higher but still fell short of transplant donor controls.

Per germline, CDR1 SGHTA and CDR2 FQGNSA. V was clipped by 1 base and J by 4 bases, with 13 bases between them. The CDR3 runs to 15 residues. Specimens held roughly 0.9-10 million cryopreserved PBMC prior to DNA extraction. A remark on this clone: Its specificity is not known.

It was version v3.0 of the immunoSEQ assay that was run at survey level. Sequencing aimed at roughly 35,000-50,000 T-cell genomes per sample. Sequenced by immunoSEQ multiplex PCR; TCRdb stores in-frame clones only, minus some. The sample holds tens of thousands of clones; more than 80% are singletons and the top ten take around 4.5%. This material consisted of unsorted PBMCs, taken just over 5 years after starting antiretroviral therapy. This sequence was found in a woman in her thirties or forties with HIV. The chain combines TRBV7-2 with TRBJ1-1; D may be TRBD1 (5 bases). The CDR3 DNA is TGTGCCAGCAGCTTAGGATCGCGGGGGTCCACTGAAGCTTTCTTT. It encodes CASSLGSRGSTEAFF.